The 8 T cell receptor beta chains in this list originate from one sample, sequenced in a study of PD-1 blockade in classical Hodgkin lymphoma. There was relapse after autologous stem cell transplantation in every patient, and there was variation in brentuximab vedotin exposure. The protocol was immunoSEQ multiplex PCR, while the TCRdb copy is restricted to in-frame clones and leaves out a portion. In the table there are around 18,000 clones, roughly 77% of which are singletons. This specimen consisted of peripheral blood mononuclear cells (PBMCs), obtained before the second cycle of nivolumab. The receptors originated from a human donor with classical Hodgkin lymphoma.

This clone was found a few times. One end of the junction does not line up with germline, which may come from a read error. The chain links TRBV7-2 to TRBJ2-1; D may match TRBD1 or TRBD2 (5 bases each). The CDR3 consists of 17 residues. Germline assignment: CDR1 SGHTA and CDR2 FQGNSA. This CDR3 is CASSLGGPTQPYNEQFF. CDR3 sequence (DNA): TGTGCCAGCAGCTTAGGGGGACCCACTCAACCCTATAATGAGCAGTTCTTC.

The rearrangement links TRBV18 to TRBJ1-1, with TRBD1 matching over 7 bases. V lost 2 bases to trimming and J lost 1 base; unmatched junction nucleotides: 7. Germline CDR1 KGHSH, CDR2 LQKENI. The CDR3 has 16 amino acids. CDR3 region: CASSPFMGQPNTEAFF. The CDR3 DNA is TGTGCCAGCTCACCATTCATGGGACAGCCGAACACTGAAGCTTTCTTT.

CDR3 bases: TGTGCCAGCAGTTCGCGGACAGGGACAAGAAATGAAAAACTGTTTTTT. Amino acids: CASSSRTGTRNEKLFF. The chain has TRBV28 and TRBJ1-4, with TRBD1 matching 8 bases. CDR1 is MDHEN, CDR2 SYDVKM, per germline. V trimming: 4 bases; J trimming: 5 bases; junction bases outside the gene matches: 9. There are 16 residues in the CDR3.

The chain employs TRBV29-1 and TRBJ2-1, with 9 bases matching TRBD1. Germline V gene data show CDR1 as SQVTM and CDR2 as ANQGSEA. V dropped 0 bases and J dropped 5; count of bases not matched to a gene: 5. This CDR3 is built from 15 residues. The DNA for the CDR3 is TGCAGCGTTGAAGATCACAGGGGGCCCCACAATGAGCAGTTCTTC. Protein product: CSVEDHRGPHNEQFF.

The V and J genes are TRBV7-2 and TRBJ2-1, with 10 bases aligning to TRBD2. Unmatched junction bases numbered 4, after V lost 6 bases and J lost 2 bases. The CDR3 is made up of 15 amino acids. Germline loops: CDR1 SGHTA, CDR2 FQGNSA. CDR3 amino acids: CASSSGLAAYNEQFF. CDR3 in DNA: TGTGCCAGCAGTTCTGGACTAGCGGCCTACAATGAGCAGTTCTTC.

This sequence joins TRBV9 and TRBJ2-5, with TRBD2 matching over 10 bases. The germline gives CDR1 SGDLS, CDR2 YYNGEE. The CDR3 extends over 15 amino acids. The V segment lost 2 bases and the J segment 4 bases; nucleotides outside the gene matches: 5. The CDR3 protein is CASSVQAGGRETQYF. In DNA form, the CDR3 reads TGTGCCAGCAGCGTTCAAGCGGGGGGGCGAGAGACCCAGTACTTC.

This sequence joins TRBV28 and TRBJ2-1, with 7 bases identical to TRBD2. Germline V gene data show CDR1 as MDHEN and CDR2 as SYDVKM. The CDR3 totals 15 residues. V lost 2 bases to trimming and J lost 8 bases; unmatched junction nucleotides: 9. In DNA, the CDR3 is TGTGCCAGCAGTTTACCGTGGGAGGGAGGCGATGAGCAGTTCTTC. Translated: CASSLPWEGGDEQFF.

The chain couples TRBV7-2 to TRBJ2-1; 7 bases fit TRBD1. Unmatched junction bases numbered 5, after V lost 8 bases and J lost 4 bases. The CDR3 covers 13 residues. In germline, CDR1 is SGHTA, CDR2 FQGNSA. The CDR3 loop reads CASGTERYNEQFF. Written as DNA, the CDR3 is TGTGCCAGCGGGACAGAGAGATACAATGAGCAGTTCTTC.